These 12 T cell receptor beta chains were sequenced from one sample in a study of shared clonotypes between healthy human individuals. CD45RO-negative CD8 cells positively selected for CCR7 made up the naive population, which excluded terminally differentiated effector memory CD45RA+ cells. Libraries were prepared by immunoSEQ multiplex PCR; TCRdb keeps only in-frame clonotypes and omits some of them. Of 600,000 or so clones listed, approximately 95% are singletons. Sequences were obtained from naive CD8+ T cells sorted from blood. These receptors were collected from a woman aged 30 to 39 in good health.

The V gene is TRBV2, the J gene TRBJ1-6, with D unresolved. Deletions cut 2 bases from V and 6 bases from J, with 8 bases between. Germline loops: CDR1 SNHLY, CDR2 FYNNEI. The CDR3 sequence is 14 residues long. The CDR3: CASSETLSNSPLHF. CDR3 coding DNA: TGTGCCAGCAGTGAAACTCTGTCTAATTCACCCCTCCACTTT. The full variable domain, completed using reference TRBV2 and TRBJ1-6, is EPEVTQTPSHQVTQMGQEVILRCVPISNHLYFYWYRQILGQKVEFLVSFYNNEISEKSEIFDDQFSVERPDGSNFTLKIRSTKLEDSAMYFCASSETLSNSPLHFGNGTRLTVT.

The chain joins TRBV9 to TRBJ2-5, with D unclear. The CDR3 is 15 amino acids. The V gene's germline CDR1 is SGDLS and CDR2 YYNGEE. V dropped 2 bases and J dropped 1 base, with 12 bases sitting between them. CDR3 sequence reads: CASSVGRMTQETQYF. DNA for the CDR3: TGTGCCAGCAGCGTGGGTAGAATGACCCAAGAGACCCAGTACTTC.

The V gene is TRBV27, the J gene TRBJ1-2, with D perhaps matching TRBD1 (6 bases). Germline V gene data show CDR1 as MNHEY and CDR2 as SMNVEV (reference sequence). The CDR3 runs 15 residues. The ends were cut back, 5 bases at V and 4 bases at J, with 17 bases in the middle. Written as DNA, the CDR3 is TGTGCCAGCAGTACCTCGGGGGGCATGAGCTATGGCTACACCTTC. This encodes CASSTSGGMSYGYTF.

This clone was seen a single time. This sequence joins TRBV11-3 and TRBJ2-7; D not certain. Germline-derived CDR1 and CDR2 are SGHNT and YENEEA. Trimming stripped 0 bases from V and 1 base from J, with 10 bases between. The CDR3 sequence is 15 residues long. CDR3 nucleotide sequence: TGTGCCAGCAGCTTAGATCCGCTAGATTCCTACGAGCAGTACTTC. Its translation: CASSLDPLDSYEQYF. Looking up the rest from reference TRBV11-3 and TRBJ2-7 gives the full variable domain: EAGVVQSPRYKIIEKKQPVAFWCNPISGHNTLYWYLQNLGQGPELLIRYENEEAVDDSQLPKDRFSAERLKGVDSTLKIQPAELGDSAVYLCASSLDPLDSYEQYFGPGTRLTVT.

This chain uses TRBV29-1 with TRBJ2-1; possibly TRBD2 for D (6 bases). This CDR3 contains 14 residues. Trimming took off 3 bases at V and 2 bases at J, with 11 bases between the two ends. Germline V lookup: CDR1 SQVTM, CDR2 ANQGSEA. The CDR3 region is CSVDLREAYNEQFF. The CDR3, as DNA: TGCAGCGTTGACTTGAGGGAGGCCTACAATGAGCAGTTCTTC.

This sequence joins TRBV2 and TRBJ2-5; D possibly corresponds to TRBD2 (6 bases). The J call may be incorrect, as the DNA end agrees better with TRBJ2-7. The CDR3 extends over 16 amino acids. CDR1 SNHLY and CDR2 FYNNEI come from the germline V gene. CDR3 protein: CASREDPAGYLYEQYF. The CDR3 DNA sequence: TGTGCCAGCAGGGAGGACCCTGCGGGGTATCTCTACGAGCAGTACTTC.

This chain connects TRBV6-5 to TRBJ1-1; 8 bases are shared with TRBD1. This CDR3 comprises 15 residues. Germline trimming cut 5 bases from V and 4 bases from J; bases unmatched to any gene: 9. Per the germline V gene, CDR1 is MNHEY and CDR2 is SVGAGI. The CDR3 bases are TGTGCCAGCAGTATACAGGGGGTGAGATTCACTGAAGCTTTCTTT. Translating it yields CASSIQGVRFTEAFF.

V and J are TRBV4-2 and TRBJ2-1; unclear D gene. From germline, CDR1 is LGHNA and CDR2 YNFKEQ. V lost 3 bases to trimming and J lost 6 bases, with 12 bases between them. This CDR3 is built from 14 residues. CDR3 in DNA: TGTGCCAGCAGCCAGGGCTCCCCAGCCAATGAGCAGTTCTTC. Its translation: CASSQGSPANEQFF.

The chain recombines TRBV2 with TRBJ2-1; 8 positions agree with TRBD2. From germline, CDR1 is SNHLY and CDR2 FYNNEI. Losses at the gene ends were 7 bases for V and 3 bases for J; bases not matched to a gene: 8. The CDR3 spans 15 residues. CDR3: CASIWREDVYNEQFF. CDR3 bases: TGTGCCAGCATCTGGCGGGAGGATGTCTACAATGAGCAGTTCTTC.

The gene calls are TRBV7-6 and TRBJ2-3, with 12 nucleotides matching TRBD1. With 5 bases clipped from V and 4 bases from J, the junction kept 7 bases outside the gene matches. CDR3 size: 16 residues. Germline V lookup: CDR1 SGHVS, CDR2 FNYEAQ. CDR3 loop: CASSAWGQGAADTQYF. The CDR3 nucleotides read TGTGCCAGCAGCGCCTGGGGACAGGGGGCCGCAGATACGCAGTATTTT.

The CDR3: CASRSRPYVSTTYEQYF. Written as DNA, the CDR3 is TGTGCCAGCAGGAGCCGCCCCTACGTGAGTACGACCTACGAGCAGTACTTC. V and J are TRBV2 and TRBJ2-7, with D uncertain. The length of the CDR3 is 17 residues. V was trimmed by 6 bases and J by 2 bases, leaving 23 bases between them. CDR1 and CDR2 from the germline V gene are SNHLY and FYNNEI.

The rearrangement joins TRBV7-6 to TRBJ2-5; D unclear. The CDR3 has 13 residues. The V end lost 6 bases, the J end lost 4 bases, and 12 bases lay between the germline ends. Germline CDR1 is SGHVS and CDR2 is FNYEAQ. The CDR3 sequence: CASSAYPLETQYF. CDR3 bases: TGTGCCAGCAGTGCTTACCCTCTAGAGACCCAGTACTTC.